The 16 T cell receptor beta chains presented below share a single source sample, sequenced in a study of CD8+CD57+ T cells in acquired aplastic anemia. Profiling of TCR beta VDJ combinations and CDR3 sequences used genomic DNA as template. A single record per CDR3 protein comes from TCRdb applying MiXCR to the reads. The repertoire holds about 270,000 distinct CDR3 sequences, around 60% seen once, with less than 10% in the top ten. Sample: sorted CD4+, CD8+, or CD8+CD57+ T cells (not recorded which) from PBMCs. These receptors originate from a human donor with severe aplastic anemia or a healthy control (not recorded which).

This clonotype was seen at least ten times. This chain links TRBV4-3 with TRBJ2-7; the D is unclear. The CDR3 runs 16 residues. V lost 1 base and J lost 7, with 20 bases in between. Per germline, CDR1 LGHNA and CDR2 YSLEER. In nucleotides, the CDR3 is TGCGCCAGCAGCCAAGGCGTGGGCAGCCATCCTTGGGAGCAGTACTTC. Encoded protein: CASSQGVGSHPWEQYF.

The chain has TRBV9 and TRBJ2-1; no clear D gene. The germline V gene has CDR1 SGDLS and CDR2 YYNGEE. Trimming left V 3 bases short and J 5 bases short, with 6 bases between. This CDR3 spans 12 amino acids. The CDR3 DNA is TGTGCCAGCAGCGCCCTCAACAATGAGCAGTTCTTC. Translated: CASSALNNEQFF.

V gene TRBV9 combines with J gene TRBJ1-2; 7 bases fit TRBD1. Germline values: CDR1 SGDLS, CDR2 YYNGEE. This CDR3 is 14 amino acids long. The V and J ends lost 0 bases and 6 bases, in that order; junction bases with no gene match: 5. The CDR3 sequence: CASSVVGTADGYTF. CDR3 in DNA: TGTGCCAGCAGCGTAGTAGGGACAGCCGATGGCTACACCTTC.

The rearrangement joins TRBV24-1 to TRBJ2-3; D assignment may be TRBD1 or TRBD2 (5 bases each). The V gene lost 9 bases and the J gene lost 11 bases, with 17 bases spanning the gap. The CDR3 has 12 residues. Looked up from germline, CDR1 is KGHDR and CDR2 is SFDVKD. The CDR3 nucleotides read TGTGCCACCTCAATGGGACCTCAGGGGCAGTATTTT. This sequence encodes CATSMGPQGQYF.

This clonotype occurred many times. The genes are TRBV12-3 or TRBV12-4 and TRBJ2-7, with D possibly being TRBD1 (5 bases). V lost 3 bases and J lost 5, with 17 bases in between. The CDR3 sequence is 15 residues long. The CDR3 DNA sequence: TGTGCCAGCAGTTTGTGGGCCAGACAGAGCGACGAGCAGTACTTC. Translated, it gives CASSLWARQSDEQYF.

This clonotype has a count of ten or more. The J gene is TRBJ1-2, the V gene TRBV12-3 or TRBV12-4; no clear D. The CDR3 runs to 13 residues. Deletions cut 1 base from V and 6 bases from J, with 9 bases between. This chain's CDR3 is CASSLGGFDGYTF. DNA of the CDR3: TGTGCCAGCAGTTTAGGAGGGTTTGATGGCTACACCTTC.

This chain's CDR3 is CASFTPEDRCVYEQYF. CDR3 nucleotide sequence: TGCGCCAGCTTTACCCCCGAGGACAGGTGTGTCTACGAGCAGTACTTC. The V call is TRBV10-1, the J call TRBJ2-7; the match to TRBD1 covers 7 bases. CDR3 length equals 16 residues. Per germline, CDR1 WNHNN and CDR2 SYGVQD (reference sequence). The V and J ends lost 8 bases and 3 bases, in that order; junction bases with no gene match: 16.

Notes on this clonotype: The conserved final phenylalanine or tryptophan is absent from the CDR3, which likely points to a read error. The chain is built from TRBV10-3 and TRBJ1-1, with 7 bases aligning to TRBD1. CDR1 is ENHRY, CDR2 SYGVKD, per germline. This CDR3 has 15 residues. Trimming at V came to 6 bases and at J to 3 bases, leaving 10 bases not matched to a gene. CDR3 loop: CAIRPTGRGDTEAFS. In DNA form, the CDR3 reads TGTGCCATCAGGCCGACAGGGAGAGGGGACACTGAAGCTTTCTCT.

This clonotype was detected only a few times. The rearrangement joins TRBV15 to TRBJ2-6; no clear D. CDR1 is LNHNV, CDR2 YYDKDF, per germline (reference sequence). This CDR3 contains 16 residues. Between the trimmed V and J ends, which lost 0 bases and 0 bases, there was a span of 6 bases. CDR3 in DNA: TGTGCCACCAGCAGAGATGTGAGCTCTGGGGCCAACGTCCTGACTTTC. It translates to CATSRDVSSGANVLTF.

This clonotype occurred a few times. CDR3 nucleotide sequence: TGTGCCAGCAGTTTTGGGGACCGATCCTCCTATAATTCACCCCTCCACTTT. Residues: CASSFGDRSSYNSPLHF. The V gene is TRBV28, the J gene TRBJ1-6, with D maybe TRBD1 (5 bases). V lost 3 bases and J 0 bases, leaving 12 bases between the germline ends. CDR3 length: 17 residues. The V gene's germline CDR1 is MDHEN and CDR2 SYDVKM.

This chain uses TRBV5-6 with TRBJ1-1; D uncertain. The V gene's germline CDR1 is SGHDT and CDR2 YYEEEE. The length of the CDR3 is 13 residues. V shed 7 bases and J shed 1 base, with 11 bases lying between them. CDR3 protein: CASGWSGNTEAFF. DNA of the CDR3: TGTGCCAGCGGGTGGAGCGGGAACACTGAAGCTTTCTTT.

The chain joins TRBV6-5 to TRBJ2-7; D perhaps matches TRBD1 (6 bases). The CDR3 is made up of 13 amino acids. Germline V lookup: CDR1 MNHEY, CDR2 SVGAGI. V lost 6 bases to trimming and J lost 2 bases, with 11 bases between them. The CDR3 protein is CASRGPGAYEQYF. The CDR3 DNA sequence: TGTGCCAGCAGGGGGCCAGGGGCCTACGAGCAGTACTTC.

The chain joins TRBV7-2 to TRBJ2-3; 9 nucleotides align to TRBD2. The trim removed 2 bases at V and 0 bases at J, leaving 9 bases unmatched. Germline V gene sequence: CDR1 SGHTA, CDR2 FQGNSA. The CDR3 is made up of 18 amino acids. Here the CDR3 DNA reads TGTGCCAGCAGCTTAATGGCGACTAGCGGTGGGAGCACAGATACGCAGTATTTT. Protein product: CASSLMATSGGSTDTQYF.

This clonotype occurred many times. The rearrangement links TRBV2 to TRBJ2-6, with 7 positions matching TRBD1. CDR1 and CDR2 (germline): SNHLY, FYNNEI. After removal of 3 bases from V and 0 bases from J, the junction contained 5 bases not matched to a gene. CDR3 size: 17 residues. The CDR3, as DNA: TGTGCCAGCAGTGACGAGACAGGGAACTCTGGGGCCAACGTCCTGACTTTC. Amino acid sequence: CASSDETGNSGANVLTF.

This clonotype was seen repeatedly, ten times or more. The chain has TRBV6-5 and TRBJ2-7; 10 bases are a match to TRBD2. The trim removed 6 bases at V and 7 bases at J, leaving 15 bases unmatched. Looked up from germline, CDR1 is MNHEY and CDR2 is SVGAGI. The CDR3 length is 16 residues. CDR3 sequence: CASRLTGTSVAGEQYF. CDR3 coding DNA: TGTGCCAGCAGATTGACCGGGACTAGCGTAGCGGGAGAGCAGTACTTC.

Details on this clonotype: Here the CDR3 omits its conserved ending phenylalanine or tryptophan, so a read error is the likely source. The limits of the CDR3 on the DNA are not certain, so only TCRdb's listed CDR3 is given. The V call is TRBV7-2, the J call TRBJ2-3; TRBD2, the table's D call, was not compared with the DNA. Germline V CDR1 and CDR2: SGHTA, FQGNSA. Inclusive of both ends, the CDR3 amounts to 11 amino acids. The CDR3 loop reads CASSLGRRLAG.